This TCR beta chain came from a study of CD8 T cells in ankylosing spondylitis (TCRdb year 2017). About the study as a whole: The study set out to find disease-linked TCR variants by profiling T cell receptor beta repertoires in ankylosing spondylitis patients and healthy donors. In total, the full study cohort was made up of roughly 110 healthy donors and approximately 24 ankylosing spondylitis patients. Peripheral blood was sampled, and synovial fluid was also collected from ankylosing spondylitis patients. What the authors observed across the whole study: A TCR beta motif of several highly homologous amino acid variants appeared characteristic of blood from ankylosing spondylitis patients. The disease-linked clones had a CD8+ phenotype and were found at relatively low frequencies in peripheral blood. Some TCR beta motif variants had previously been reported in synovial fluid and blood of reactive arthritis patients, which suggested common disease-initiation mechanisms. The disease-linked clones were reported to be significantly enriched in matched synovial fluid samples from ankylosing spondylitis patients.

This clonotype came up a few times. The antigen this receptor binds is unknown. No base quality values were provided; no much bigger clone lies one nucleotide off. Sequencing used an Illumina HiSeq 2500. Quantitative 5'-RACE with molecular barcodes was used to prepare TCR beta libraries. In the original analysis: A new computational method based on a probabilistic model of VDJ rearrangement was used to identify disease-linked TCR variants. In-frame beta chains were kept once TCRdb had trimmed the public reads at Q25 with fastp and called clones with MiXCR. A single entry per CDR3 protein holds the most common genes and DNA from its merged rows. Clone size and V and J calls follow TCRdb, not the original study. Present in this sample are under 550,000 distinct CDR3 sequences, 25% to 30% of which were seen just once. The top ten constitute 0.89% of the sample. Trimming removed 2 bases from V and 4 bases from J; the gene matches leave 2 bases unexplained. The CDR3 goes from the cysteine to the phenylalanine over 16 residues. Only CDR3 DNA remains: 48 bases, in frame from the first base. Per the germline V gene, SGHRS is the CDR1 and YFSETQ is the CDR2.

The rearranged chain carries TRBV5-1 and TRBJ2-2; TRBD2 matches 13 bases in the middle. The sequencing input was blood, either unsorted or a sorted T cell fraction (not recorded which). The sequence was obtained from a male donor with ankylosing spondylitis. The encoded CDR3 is CASSFGLAGVTGELFF. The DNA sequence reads TGCGCCAGCAGCTTTGGACTAGCGGGAGTCACCGGGGAGCTGTTTTTT.